One and the same sample provided the 28 T cell receptor beta chains below, sequenced in a study of radiation and T cells in renal cell carcinoma. Documented treatment: 15 Gy SBRT to primary tumor, nephrectomy 4 weeks later. TCRdb's table, derived via immunoSEQ multiplex PCR, lists solely in-frame clones and lacks some. The sample yields over 15,000 clones, around 55% seen once. The sample here was tumor tissue, taken from a patient whose treatment included radiotherapy and nephrectomy. The origin of the receptors is a man aged 50-60 years with renal cell carcinoma.

This sequence joins TRBV27 and TRBJ2-1; TRBD2 matches 14 bases. Looked up from germline, CDR1 is MNHEY and CDR2 is SMNVEV (reference sequence). With V trimmed by 8 bases and J by 8 bases, 8 bases remained unmatched. This CDR3 region has 15 residues. The CDR3 DNA reads as TGTGCCAGCCGCGAGTGGACTAGCGGGAGGCATGAGCAGTTCTTC. Translation: CASREWTSGRHEQFF.

V usage is TRBV5-1 and J usage is TRBJ2-1, with TRBD2 matching over 13 bases. Germline values: CDR1 SGHRS, CDR2 YFSETQ. The CDR3 extends over 14 amino acids. J gave up 8 bases and V 5 bases, and 4 bases lay outside the gene matches. The CDR3 region is CASRSGLAGDEQFF. The CDR3 DNA sequence: TGCGCCAGCAGATCCGGACTAGCGGGGGATGAGCAGTTCTTC.

J is TRBJ2-3 and V is TRBV4-2, with TRBD2 matching over 12 bases. The germline V gene encodes CDR1 LGHNA and CDR2 YNFKEQ. The CDR3 is 15 residues long. With V trimmed by 4 bases and J by 4 bases, 3 bases remained unmatched. The CDR3 region is CASSPSGGAPDTQYF. The CDR3 DNA sequence: TGTGCCAGCAGCCCTAGCGGGGGGGCCCCAGATACGCAGTATTTT.

This clone qualifies as medium-sized. The V call is TRBV7-9, the J call TRBJ1-1; D is unresolved. Germline assignment: CDR1 SEHNR and CDR2 FQNEAQ (reference sequence). With 4 bases removed from V and 7 bases from J, the gap between germline ends came to 7 bases. The CDR3 loop spans 11 amino acids. CDR3: CASSSLGEAFF. The CDR3 DNA reads TGTGCCAGCAGCTCTCTGGGTGAAGCTTTCTTT. The variable domain in full, completed from reference TRBV7-9 and TRBJ1-1, reads DTGVSQNPRHKITKRGQNVTFRCDPISEHNRLYWYRQTLGQGPEFLTYFQNEAQLEKSRLLSDRFSAERPKGSFSTLEIQRTEQGDSAMYLCASSSLGEAFFGQGTRLTVV.

This chain connects TRBV5-5 to TRBJ1-1; no clear D gene. The ends were cut back, 3 bases at V and 3 bases at J, with 9 bases in the middle. CDR3 length: 13 amino acids. Per germline, CDR1 SGHKS and CDR2 YYEKEE (reference sequence). The CDR3 is CASSSTDDTEAFF. CDR3 DNA sequence: TGTGCCAGCAGCTCCACGGATGACACTGAAGCTTTCTTT.

This clone was detected a few times. The chain uses TRBV5-4 and TRBJ2-7; 10 nucleotides line up with TRBD1. V lost 4 bases, J lost 3 bases, and 7 bases stayed unmatched. The germline CDR1 and CDR2 sequences are SGHNT and YYREEE (reference sequence). The CDR3 spans 15 residues. The CDR3 DNA reads TGTGCCAGCAGCACGACCGGGACAGGGGACTACGAGCAGTACTTC. Translation: CASSTTGTGDYEQYF.

This chain joins TRBV29-1 and TRBJ2-5, with 10 bases fitting TRBD2. The CDR3 totals 15 residues. Germline V CDR1 and CDR2: SQVTM, ANQGSEA. The ends lost 6 bases at V and 4 bases at J; junction bases unmatched: 11. The CDR3 region has the DNA TGCAGCGTCATACAGCGGGAGGGAATTGGAGAGACCCAGTACTTC. It is translated as CSVIQREGIGETQYF. The complete variable domain, with remaining parts taken from reference TRBV29-1 and TRBJ2-5, reads SAVISQKPSRDICQRGTSLTIQCQVDSQVTMMFWYRQQPGQSLTLIATANQGSEATYESGFVIDKFPISRPNLTFSTLTVSNMSPEDSSIYLCSVIQREGIGETQYFGPGTRLLVL.

The chain recombines TRBV6-5 with TRBJ2-7, with D uncertain. V lost 6 bases to trimming and J lost 7 bases, with 10 bases between them. CDR3 length equals 11 residues. The germline V gene has CDR1 MNHEY and CDR2 SVGAGI. DNA of the CDR3: TGTGCCAGCAGGACCGGATTAGAGCAGTACTTC. Protein sequence: CASRTGLEQYF.

This chain joins TRBV9 and TRBJ1-2; 7 positions match TRBD1. This CDR3 region has 17 residues. Germline values: CDR1 SGDLS, CDR2 YYNGEE. V lost 0 bases to trimming and J lost 8 bases; unmatched junction nucleotides: 16. The chain's CDR3 is CASSVDPTVTGAGGYTF. DNA of the CDR3: TGTGCCAGCAGCGTAGATCCCACAGTCACAGGGGCCGGCGGCTACACCTTC.

The chain uses TRBV9 and TRBJ2-7; the match to TRBD1 covers 10 bases. The trim removed 0 bases at V and 9 bases at J, leaving 9 bases unmatched. The germline gives CDR1 SGDLS, CDR2 YYNGEE. The CDR3 runs 15 residues. DNA for the CDR3: TGTGCCAGCAGCGTAGGGACAGGGGGGCAAGCTTCGCAGTACTTC. Encoded protein: CASSVGTGGQASQYF. The entire variable domain, with the rest obtained from reference TRBV9 and TRBJ2-7, is as follows: DSGVTQTPKHLITATGQRVTLRCSPRSGDLSVYWYQQSLDQGLQFLIQYYNGEERAKGNILERFSAQQFPDLHSELNLSSLELGDSALYFCASSVGTGGQASQYFGPGTRLTVT.

This rearrangement joins TRBV6-5 to TRBJ1-5; the D gene is possibly TRBD1 (6 bases). Germline V gene sequence: CDR1 MNHEY, CDR2 SVGAGI. This CDR3 spans 13 amino acids. Trimming took 6 bases from V and 7 from J, leaving 13 bases between them. The DNA of the CDR3 is TGTGCCAGCAGACAGGGTCAACGGCAGCCCCAGCATTTT. Encoded protein: CASRQGQRQPQHF.

This rearrangement joins TRBV5-1 to TRBJ1-2; 9 bases map to TRBD1. CDR3 size: 14 residues. CDR1 is SGHRS and CDR2 is YFSETQ in the germline V gene. Trimming removed 5 bases from V and 7 bases from J; junction bases left unmatched: 9. CDR3 residues: CASSQNRGQGGYTF. CDR3 sequence (DNA): TGCGCCAGCAGTCAAAACAGGGGGCAGGGTGGCTACACCTTC.

This chain links TRBV7-2 with TRBJ1-1, with no clear D. CDR3 length equals 15 residues. The V end was cut by 3 bases, the J end by 0 bases, with 11 bases between. Germline V gene data show CDR1 as SGHTA and CDR2 as FQGNSA. Here the CDR3 DNA reads TGTGCCAGCAGCTTTACTGGACGGTTGAACACTGAAGCTTTCTTT. Amino acid sequence: CASSFTGRLNTEAFF.

In DNA, the CDR3 is TGTGCCAGCAGCTCCCCCGGGACGCTTGCCTACGAGCAGTACTTC. Its protein is CASSSPGTLAYEQYF. The chain employs TRBV7-2 and TRBJ2-7; D could derive from TRBD1 or TRBD2 (5 bases each). The CDR3 loop spans 15 amino acids. The V gene lost 4 bases and the J gene lost 2 bases, with 15 bases spanning the gap. CDR1 and CDR2 from the germline V gene are SGHTA and FQGNSA.

The chain uses TRBV2 and TRBJ1-5, with 9 bases identical to TRBD1. This CDR3 contains 15 residues. The germline V gene encodes CDR1 SNHLY and CDR2 FYNNEI. V lost 3 bases to trimming and J lost 7 bases; unmatched junction nucleotides: 7. The CDR3 DNA sequence: TGTGCCAGCAGTGAGAGGACAGGGGCAGAACAGCCCCAGCATTTT. Translating gives CASSERTGAEQPQHF.

The chain employs TRBV18 and TRBJ2-3; the match to TRBD2 covers 11 bases. Germline CDR1 reads KGHSH; CDR2 reads LQKENI. The V gene end was trimmed by 0 bases and the J gene end by 7 bases; junction bases not matched to a gene: 3. The CDR3 spans 15 residues. The CDR3 nucleotides are TGTGCCAGCTCACCACCTAGCGGGAGGGCTAATACGCAGTATTTT. It specifies CASSPPSGRANTQYF.

This clone was observed a few times. The J gene is TRBJ1-2, the V gene TRBV5-1, with TRBD1 as a possible D gene (5 bases). This CDR3 has 15 amino acids. V lost 3 bases to trimming and J lost 0 bases, with 12 bases between them. CDR1 and CDR2 (germline): SGHRS, YFSETQ. The chain's CDR3 is CASSSPDKTNYGYTF. For the CDR3, the DNA is TGCGCCAGCAGCTCCCCGGACAAAACTAACTATGGCTACACCTTC. Full variable domain (missing parts from reference TRBV5-1 and TRBJ1-2): KAGVTQTPRYLIKTRGQQVTLSCSPISGHRSVSWYQQTPGQGLQFLFEYFSETQRNKGNFPGRFSGRQFSNSRSEMNVSTLELGDSALYLCASSSPDKTNYGYTFGSGTRLTVV.

V is TRBV5-1 and J is TRBJ2-7; 16 bases fit TRBD2. The CDR3 runs 18 residues. CDR1 is SGHRS, CDR2 YFSETQ, per germline. V dropped 4 bases and J dropped 2; count of bases not matched to a gene: 9. CDR3 in DNA: TGCGCCAGCAGCCACGGGACTAGCGGGAGGGCCCGCCCCTACGAGCAGTACTTC. Amino acid sequence: CASSHGTSGRARPYEQYF.

The chain links TRBV29-1 to TRBJ2-3, with 10 nucleotides matching TRBD1. Germline values: CDR1 SQVTM, CDR2 ANQGSEA. The CDR3 contains 13 residues. The J segment lost 6 bases and the V segment lost 8 bases, leaving 8 bases of the junction unmatched. CDR3 DNA sequence: TGCAGCTCCCGGGACAGGGGTGTCGATACGCAGTATTTT. Translated: CSSRDRGVDTQYF.

The chain carries TRBV6-5 and TRBJ2-7; TRBD1 might be the D (6 bases). This CDR3 region has 16 residues. Trimming removed 0 bases at V and 2 bases at J, with 14 bases between. Per germline, CDR1 MNHEY and CDR2 SVGAGI. CDR3 DNA: TGTGCCAGCAGTTACTCGTCGATACAGGGAACCTACGAGCAGTACTTC. The encoded protein is CASSYSSIQGTYEQYF.

The chain couples TRBV19 to TRBJ2-3, with TRBD2 matching over 7 bases. This CDR3 spans 15 amino acids. Germline trimming cut 5 bases from V and 1 base from J; bases unmatched to any gene: 6. Germline V CDR1 and CDR2: LNHDA, SQIVND (reference sequence). CDR3 nucleotide sequence: TGTGCCAGTAGTCTAGCCCGGGGGGGCACAGATACGCAGTATTTT. This codes for CASSLARGGTDTQYF.

The chain uses TRBV15 and TRBJ2-4; D remains ambiguous. CDR3 size: 13 residues. Germline V gene lookup returns CDR1 LNHNV and CDR2 YYDKDF (reference sequence). V was clipped by 0 bases and J by 5 bases, with 5 bases between them. In DNA, the CDR3 is TGTGCCACCAGCAGAGATCGGGAAAACATTCAGTACTTC. Encoded protein: CATSRDRENIQYF.

This rearrangement joins TRBV6-5 to TRBJ1-1; D gene ambiguous. CDR1 MNHEY and CDR2 SVGAGI come from the germline V gene. The CDR3 runs to 13 residues. V lost 3 bases, J lost 5 bases, and 10 bases lay in between. CDR3 DNA: TGTGCCAGCAGTTATCGGGGTGGGACTGAAGCTTTCTTT. Amino acids: CASSYRGGTEAFF.

The chain couples TRBV20-1 to TRBJ2-3; D gene ambiguous. V was clipped by 5 bases and J by 6 bases, with 9 bases between them. The CDR3 totals 11 residues. Germline V lookup: CDR1 DFQATT, CDR2 SNEGSKA (reference sequence). This chain's CDR3 is CSAGPIDTQYF. The CDR3 nucleotides read TGCAGTGCTGGCCCGATTGATACGCAGTATTTT.

The chain employs TRBV7-2 and TRBJ2-1; D ambiguous. The CDR3 spans 15 residues. The V gene lost 2 bases and the J gene lost 7 bases, with 15 bases spanning the gap. Germline V lookup: CDR1 SGHTA, CDR2 FQGNSA. The CDR3 DNA reads as TGTGCCAGCAGCTTATTAACGGGCCGTTCAAATGAGCAGTTCTTC. Protein product: CASSLLTGRSNEQFF.

This chain joins TRBV7-9 and TRBJ2-5; the match to TRBD2 covers 8 bases. Trimming removed 9 bases from V and 5 bases from J; junction bases left unmatched: 11. Germline CDR1 reads SEHNR; CDR2 reads FQNEAQ (reference sequence). CDR3 length: 14 amino acids. CDR3 in DNA: TGTGCCAGTGAGGACGGGAGGGCCCACGAGACCCAGTACTTC. It encodes CASEDGRAHETQYF.

This chain connects TRBV7-2 to TRBJ2-7; 7 nucleotides match TRBD2. The germline V gene has CDR1 SGHTA and CDR2 FQGNSA. The CDR3 extends over 14 amino acids. Losses at the gene ends were 1 base for V and 5 bases for J; bases not matched to a gene: 5. CDR3 region: CASSLEWGGDEQYF. CDR3 in DNA: TGTGCCAGCAGCTTAGAATGGGGGGGTGACGAGCAGTACTTC.

V and J are TRBV5-6 and TRBJ2-7; 10 bases align to TRBD2. The germline CDR1 and CDR2 sequences are SGHDT and YYEEEE. The CDR3 extends over 15 amino acids. V lost 9 bases, J lost 5 bases, and 14 bases stayed unmatched. CDR3 sequence: CATYPSGTSDNEQYF. CDR3 DNA sequence: TGTGCCACCTACCCCTCCGGGACTAGCGATAACGAGCAGTACTTC.